The 3 T cell receptor beta chains below all came from one sample that was sequenced in a study of response to subunit inactivated influenza vaccine. TCRdb reprocessed the RT-PCR reads with MiXCR, giving one entry per CDR3 protein. Of a few hundred thousand distinct CDR3 sequences in the sample, 21% were seen once. The sample here was PBMCs from blood, taken 21 months after vaccination. These TCRs come from a man between 45 and 75 years old who received an inactivated influenza vaccine.

At least ten counts were recorded for this clonotype. The V and J genes are TRBV12-3 or TRBV12-4 and TRBJ1-2; maybe TRBD1 (5 bases). Trimming removed 5 bases at V and 0 bases at J, with 16 bases between. CDR3 size: 16 residues. The CDR3 bases are TGTGCCAGCAGTCCACAAGGGGCGGTTACTAACTATGGCTACACCTTC. This codes for CASSPQGAVTNYGYTF.

This clonotype appeared a few times. The V call is TRBV15, the J call TRBJ2-3, with 9 bases identical to TRBD2. Germline CDR1 and CDR2: LNHNV and YYDKDF (reference sequence). CDR3 length: 15 amino acids. Losses at the gene ends were 3 bases for V and 3 bases for J; bases not matched to a gene: 4. CDR3 sequence (DNA): TGTGCCACCAGCAGGCGGGGGGGCCAGACAGATACGCAGTATTTT. It is translated as CATSRRGGQTDTQYF.

The V call is TRBV6-1, the J call TRBJ2-2; TRBD1 aligns across 8 bases. Per the germline V gene, CDR1 is MNHNS and CDR2 is SASEGT. This CDR3 is 16 amino acids long. J lost 2 bases, V lost 6 bases, and 8 bases had no gene match. In nucleotides, the CDR3 is TGTGCCAGCAGGCCCCGGACAGGGTATAACACCGGGGAGCTGTTTTTT. This sequence encodes CASRPRTGYNTGELFF.